The rows below give T cell receptor beta chains drawn from one sample of a study of beta chain features in type 1 diabetes. Assay used: immunoSEQ multiplex PCR; TCRdb lists only in-frame clones, some missing. The data show 600,000 to 750,000 clones, under 15% seen once. Sample: naive CD4+ T cells from blood. The receptors come from a young man with type 1 diabetes. CDR3s include the opening cysteine and the closing phenylalanine or tryptophan. Fields, in order: CDR3 DNA, CDR3 protein, V gene, D gene, J gene, clone size, CDR3 length. The D gene is left open where the match is weak. The size field is filled for only some rows; it gives once, few, many or a size class.

CDR3 DNA: TGTGCCAGCAGTCTCGGAACTAACTATGGCTACACCTTC
CDR3 protein: CASSLGTNYGYTF
V gene: TRBV28
D gene: NA
J gene: TRBJ1-2
clone size: few
CDR3 length: 13

CDR3 DNA: TGCAGCGTCGGGGACAGCCAAGAGACCCAGTACTTC
CDR3 protein: CSVGDSQETQYF
V gene: TRBV29-1
D gene: TRBD1
J gene: TRBJ2-5
clone size: NA
CDR3 length: 12

CDR3 DNA: TGTGCCAGCAGCTTAGCCTGGGATCAGCCCCAGCATTTT
CDR3 protein: CASSLAWDQPQHF
V gene: TRBV7-9
D gene: NA
J gene: TRBJ1-5
clone size: NA
CDR3 length: 13

CDR3 DNA: TGTGCCAGCAGCCAGGGAAGGGGTCAACCCTACAATGAGCAGTTCTTC
CDR3 protein: CASSQGRGQPYNEQFF
V gene: TRBV14
D gene: NA
J gene: TRBJ2-1
clone size: few
CDR3 length: 16

CDR3 DNA: TGTGCCAGCAGCTCCTTATATCAGCCCCAGCATTTT
CDR3 protein: CASSSLYQPQHF
V gene: TRBV7-2
D gene: NA
J gene: TRBJ1-5
clone size: few
CDR3 length: 12

CDR3 DNA: TGCGCCAGCAGCCAAGAGGGACAGGGGTATCCCCAGTACTTC
CDR3 protein: CASSQEGQGYPQYF
V gene: TRBV4-1
D gene: TRBD1
J gene: TRBJ2-5
clone size: few
CDR3 length: 14

CDR3 DNA: TGTGCCAGCACCCCGTCCCAGGTCCGACAATCGGGCTACACCTTC
CDR3 protein: CASTPSQVRQSGYTF
V gene: TRBV14
D gene: NA
J gene: TRBJ1-2
clone size: NA
CDR3 length: 15

CDR3 DNA: TGTGCCAGCAGCTTAGCGAGTAGCGGGGGGTCCTTCCTAAGCTCCTACAATGAGCAGTTCTTC
CDR3 protein: CASSLASSGGSFLSSYNEQFF
V gene: TRBV7-8
D gene: TRBD2
J gene: TRBJ2-1
clone size: few
CDR3 length: 21

CDR3 DNA: TGCAGTGCTAGTTATGGGGAGACCCAGTACTTC
CDR3 protein: CSASYGETQYF
V gene: TRBV20-1
D gene: NA
J gene: TRBJ2-5
clone size: NA
CDR3 length: 11

CDR3 DNA: TGTGCCAGCAGCCCGGGACAGGGCCAAGAGACCCAGTACTTC
CDR3 protein: CASSPGQGQETQYF
V gene: TRBV11-3
D gene: TRBD1
J gene: TRBJ2-5
clone size: few
CDR3 length: 14

CDR3 DNA: TGTGCCAGCAGCTTAATCGCAGGGCTGTCACCCCTCCACTTT
CDR3 protein: CASSLIAGLSPLHF
V gene: TRBV7-2
D gene: NA
J gene: TRBJ1-6
clone size: NA
CDR3 length: 14